This TCR beta chain was sequenced in a study of follicular helper T cells after annual influenza vaccination. Using immunoSEQ multiplex PCR, the repertoire was profiled, and TCRdb retains in-frame clones only, with some absent. The repertoire holds over 11,000 clones, with approximately 84% as singletons. Time point reported: 2014-2015 season, pre-vaccination. Germline-derived CDR1 and CDR2 are WNHNN and SYGVQD (reference sequence). The CDR3 loop spans 16 amino acids. The trim removed 7 bases at V and 4 bases at J, leaving 13 bases unmatched. This TCR was recovered from an adult who received the influenza vaccine. The specimen comprised CXCR5- memory CD4+ T cells sorted from blood, sampled on the day of influenza vaccination. The chain has TRBV10-1 and TRBJ2-5; 9 nucleotides align to TRBD1. The CDR3 loop reads CASIRLPGQGTETQYF. CDR3 nucleotide sequence: TGCGCCAGCATCCGACTCCCGGGACAGGGAACAGAGACCCAGTACTTC.